The rows below give T cell receptor beta chains drawn from one sample of a study of T cells after yellow fever vaccination. TCRdb used MiXCR to reprocess the 5' RACE reads, holding one entry per CDR3 protein. The repertoire holds a few hundred thousand distinct CDR3 sequences, roughly 9.4% seen once, with roughly 18% in the top ten. This material consisted of PBMCs, taken on the day of the first yellow fever vaccination. The receptors shown here come from a man younger than 35 who received the YFV17D yellow fever vaccine. Each CDR3 is given with its conserved first and last residue. D genes are given only for firm matches. Not all rows give a size; the values are once, few, many and, for expanded clones, a class.

DNA | CDR3 | size | J | D | V
TGCGCCAGCAGCCAAGAGGTAACAGGGGTGAGGCAGCCCCAGCATTTT | CASSQEVTGVRQPQHF | few | TRBJ1-5 | TRBD1 | TRBV4-1
TGTGCCACCGAAGACAGGGCAGGCAATGAGCAGTTCTTC | CATEDRAGNEQFF | few | TRBJ2-1 | TRBD1 | TRBV5-4
TGTGCCAGCAGACAAGGGACCGGTTATAGCAATCAGCCCCAGCATTTT | CASRQGTGYSNQPQHF | many | TRBJ1-5 | NA | TRBV5-5
TGTGCCAGCAGGCGGCTAGCGGGGACGAAGACCCAGTACTTC | CASRRLAGTKTQYF | few | TRBJ2-5 | TRBD2 | TRBV5-4
TGTGCCAGCAGCTCCGCAGGCTACTATGGCTACACCTTC | CASSSAGYYGYTF | many | TRBJ1-2 | NA | TRBV7-9
TGTGCCAGCAGTTTAAATACGGATTCACCCCTCCACTTT | CASSLNTDSPLHF | NA | TRBJ1-6 | NA | TRBV12-3/TRBV12-4
TGTGCCAGTCTGGGCCAAACAGGGAAGTCTGGCTACACCTTC | CASLGQTGKSGYTF | many | TRBJ1-2 | NA | TRBV19
TGTGCCAGCAGCCCCGGACACATTTATAGCAATCAGCCCCAGCATTTT | CASSPGHIYSNQPQHF | many | TRBJ1-5 | NA | TRBV6-1
TGTGCCAGCATCTCACGGGAAAATTCACCCCTCCACTTT | CASISRENSPLHF | NA | TRBJ1-6 | NA | TRBV28
TGCAGTTTCGGGGGACACGCACCGGGCCCCGAGAGTGAGCAGTTCTTC | CSFGGHAPGPESEQFF | NA | TRBJ2-1 | NA | TRBV20-1
TGTGCCAGCAGCTCGACTAGCGGGGGGGTCGGAGAGACCCAGTACTTC | CASSSTSGGVGETQYF | NA | TRBJ2-5 | TRBD2 | TRBV7-2
TGTGCCAGCAGCCAAGAGGTGGCCACAGATACGCAGTATTTT | CASSQEVATDTQYF | few | TRBJ2-3 | NA | TRBV14
TGCGCCAGCAGCTTGGACAAAGATACGCAGTATTTT | CASSLDKDTQYF | NA | TRBJ2-3 | NA | TRBV5-1
TGCAGCGTGGTGGACCGGACGCAGTATTTT | CSVVDRTQYF | NA | TRBJ2-3 | NA | TRBV29-1
TGTGCCAGCAGCCCCACGAGCGGGGCGTACAATGAGCAGTTCTTC | CASSPTSGAYNEQFF | many | TRBJ2-1 | TRBD2 | TRBV14
TGCGCCAGCAGCTTGGAGGGGTTCGGGGGGCCGGGTACAGATACGCAGTATTTT | CASSLEGFGGPGTDTQYF | few | TRBJ2-3 | NA | TRBV5-1
TGCAGCGTTGAAAGGGCCAACAATGAGCAGTTCTTC | CSVERANNEQFF | NA | TRBJ2-1 | NA | TRBV29-1
TGCAGCGTTGTATCTCGGGGAGTACCGGAAGCTTTCTTT | CSVVSRGVPEAFF | NA | TRBJ1-1 | NA | TRBV29-1
TGCAGTGCGGAGTTTGCGAACACCGGGGAGCTGTTTTTT | CSAEFANTGELFF | NA | TRBJ2-2 | NA | TRBV20-1
TGTGCCAGCAGGCTTGGACTAGCGGGGACCGGGGAGCTGTTTTTT | CASRLGLAGTGELFF | few | TRBJ2-2 | TRBD2 | TRBV12-3/TRBV12-4
TGTGCCAGCAGTTTTACAGCGCCTCGTGTCCCTAACTATGGCTACACCTTC | CASSFTAPRVPNYGYTF | many | TRBJ1-2 | NA | TRBV12-3/TRBV12-4
TGTGCCAGCAGCCCTCGGGGACAGGGAGCCTACAATGAGCAGTTCTTC | CASSPRGQGAYNEQFF | NA | TRBJ2-1 | TRBD1 | TRBV7-8
TGTGCCAGCGCCCGCGGGGGGGTTAGCACAGATACGCAGTATTTT | CASARGGVSTDTQYF | NA | TRBJ2-3 | TRBD2 | TRBV12-3/TRBV12-4
TGTGCCAGCAGTGCTCTTTTAGGGGAAGCTTTCTTT | CASSALLGEAFF | many | TRBJ1-1 | NA | TRBV12-3/TRBV12-4
TGTGCCAGTAATCCGGGGAGGACCTTAGAAGCTTTCTTT | CASNPGRTLEAFF | few | TRBJ1-1 | NA | TRBV28
TGTGCCAGCAGTGTGGAGCCGAACTATGGCTACACCTTC | CASSVEPNYGYTF | few | TRBJ1-2 | NA | TRBV6-1
TGTGCCAGCAGCGTAGCGCCGGACAGAGCTAACTATGGCTACACCTTC | CASSVAPDRANYGYTF | NA | TRBJ1-2 | NA | TRBV9
TGCGCCAGCAGCCGGGACAGGGTAGGAGAAAAACTGTTTTTT | CASSRDRVGEKLFF | once | TRBJ1-4 | TRBD1 | TRBV4-3
TGCAGCGTTCACGGACTAGCGGGGACCTACGAGCAGTACTTC | CSVHGLAGTYEQYF | many | TRBJ2-7 | TRBD2 | TRBV29-1
TGTGCCTGGACGGCACCAACTAACACTGAAGCTTTCTTT | CAWTAPTNTEAFF | NA | TRBJ1-1 | NA | TRBV30
TGTGCCAGCAGCCCCGGGCGTTGGCTGGGAAACACCATATATTTT | CASSPGRWLGNTIYF | few | TRBJ1-3 | NA | TRBV7-9
TGTGCCAGCTCACCCGTCCGGGTTCAGGGGGAGACCCAGTACTTC | CASSPVRVQGETQYF | many | TRBJ2-5 | NA | TRBV18
TGTGCCAGCAGCCAAGAACACAGGGAGAATCAGCCCCAGCATTTT | CASSQEHRENQPQHF | few | TRBJ1-5 | NA | TRBV4-2
TGTGCCAGCAGCGTAGGGGCGGGGGGGGACTATGAGCAGTTCTTC | CASSVGAGGDYEQFF | NA | TRBJ2-1 | TRBD2 | TRBV9
TGCGCCAGCAGTCAACTAGGTCGGGCAGAAGAAGCTTTCTTT | CASSQLGRAEEAFF | NA | TRBJ1-1 | NA | TRBV23-1
TGCGCCAGCAGCCAAGGGGGGCCCTCTGGGGCCAACGTCCTGACTTTC | CASSQGGPSGANVLTF | NA | TRBJ2-6 | NA | TRBV4-3